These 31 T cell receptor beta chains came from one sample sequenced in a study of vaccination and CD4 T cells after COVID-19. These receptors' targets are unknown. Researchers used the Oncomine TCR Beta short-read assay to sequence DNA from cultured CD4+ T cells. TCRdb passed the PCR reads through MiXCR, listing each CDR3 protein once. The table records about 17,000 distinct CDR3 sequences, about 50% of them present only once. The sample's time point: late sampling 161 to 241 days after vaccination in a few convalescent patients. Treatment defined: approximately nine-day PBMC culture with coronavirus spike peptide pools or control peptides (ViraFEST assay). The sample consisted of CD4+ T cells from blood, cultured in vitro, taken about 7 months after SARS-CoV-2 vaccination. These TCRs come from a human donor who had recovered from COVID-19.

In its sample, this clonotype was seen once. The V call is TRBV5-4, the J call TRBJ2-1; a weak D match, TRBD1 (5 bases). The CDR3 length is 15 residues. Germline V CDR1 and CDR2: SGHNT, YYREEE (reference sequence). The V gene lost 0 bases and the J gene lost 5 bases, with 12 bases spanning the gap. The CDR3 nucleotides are TGTGCCAGCAGCTTGGGCAGGGATCGTGACAATGAGCAGTTCTTC. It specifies CASSLGRDRDNEQFF.

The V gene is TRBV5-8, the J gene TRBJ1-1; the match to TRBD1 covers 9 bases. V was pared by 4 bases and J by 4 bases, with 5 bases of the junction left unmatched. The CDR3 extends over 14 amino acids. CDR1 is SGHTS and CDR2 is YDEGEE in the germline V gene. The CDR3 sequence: CASSLDRGITEAFF. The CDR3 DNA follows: TGTGCCAGCAGCCTGGACAGGGGCATCACTGAAGCTTTCTTT. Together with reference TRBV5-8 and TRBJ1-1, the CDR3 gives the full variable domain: EAGVTQSPTHLIKTRGQQATLRCSPISGHTSVYWYQQALGLGLQFLLWYDEGEERNRGNFPPRFSGRQFPNYSSELNVNALELEDSALYLCASSLDRGITEAFFGQGTRLTVV.

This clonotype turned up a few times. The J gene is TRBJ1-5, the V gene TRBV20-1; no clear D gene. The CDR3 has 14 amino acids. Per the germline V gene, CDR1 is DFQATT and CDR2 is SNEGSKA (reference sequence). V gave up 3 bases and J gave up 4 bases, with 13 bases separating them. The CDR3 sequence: CSARKGLGNQPQHF. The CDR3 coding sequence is TGCAGTGCTAGGAAAGGATTAGGAAATCAGCCCCAGCATTTT.

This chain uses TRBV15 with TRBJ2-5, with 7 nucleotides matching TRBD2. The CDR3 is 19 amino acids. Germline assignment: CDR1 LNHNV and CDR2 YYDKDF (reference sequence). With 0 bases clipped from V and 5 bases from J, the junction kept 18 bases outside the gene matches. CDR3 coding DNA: TGTGCCACCAGCAGAGAAACAGCGGGGTACCACCGCCCCGTGGAGACCCAGTACTTC. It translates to CATSRETAGYHRPVETQYF.

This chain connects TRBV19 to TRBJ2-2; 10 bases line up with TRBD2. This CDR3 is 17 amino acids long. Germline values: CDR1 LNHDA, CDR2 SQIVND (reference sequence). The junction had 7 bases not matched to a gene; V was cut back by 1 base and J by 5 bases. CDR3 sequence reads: CASSIGEVAGGTGELFF. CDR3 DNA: TGTGCCAGTAGTATAGGCGAGGTAGCGGGGGGTACCGGGGAGCTGTTTTTT. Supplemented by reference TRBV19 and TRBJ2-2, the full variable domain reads DGGITQSPKYLFRKEGQNVTLSCEQNLNHDAMYWYRQDPGQGLRLIYYSQIVNDFQKGDIAEGYSVSREKKESFPLTVTSAQKNPTAFYLCASSIGEVAGGTGELFFGEGSRLTVL.

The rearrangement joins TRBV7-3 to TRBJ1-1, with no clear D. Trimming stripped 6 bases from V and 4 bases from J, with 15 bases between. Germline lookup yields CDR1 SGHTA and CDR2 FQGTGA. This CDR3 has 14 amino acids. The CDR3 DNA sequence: TGTGCCAGCAGTTATGACCCATGGGGCACTGAAGCTTTCTTT. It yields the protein CASSYDPWGTEAFF.

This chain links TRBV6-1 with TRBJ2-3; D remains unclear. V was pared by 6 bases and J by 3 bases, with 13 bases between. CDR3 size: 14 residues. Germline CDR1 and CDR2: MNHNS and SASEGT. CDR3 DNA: TGTGCCAGCAGCCCCGGCCTTGGGACAGATACGCAGTATTTT. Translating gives CASSPGLGTDTQYF.

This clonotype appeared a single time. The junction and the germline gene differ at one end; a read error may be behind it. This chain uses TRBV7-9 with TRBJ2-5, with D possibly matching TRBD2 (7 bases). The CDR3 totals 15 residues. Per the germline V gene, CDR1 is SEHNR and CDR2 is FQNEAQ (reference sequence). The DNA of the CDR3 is TGCGCCAGCTCATGGGGGCTAGCGGAAATGGGGGACCAGTACTTC. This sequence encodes CASSWGLAEMGDQYF.

The CDR3 DNA sequence: TGTGCCAGCAGTGGAAGGGACCCTCGGTATGGCTACACCTTC. Translating gives CASSGRDPRYGYTF. V usage is TRBV6-1 and J usage is TRBJ1-2; maybe TRBD1 (5 bases). CDR3 size: 14 residues. Trimming cost V 4 bases and J 5 bases, with 14 bases left between them. Germline-derived CDR1 and CDR2 are MNHNS and SASEGT.

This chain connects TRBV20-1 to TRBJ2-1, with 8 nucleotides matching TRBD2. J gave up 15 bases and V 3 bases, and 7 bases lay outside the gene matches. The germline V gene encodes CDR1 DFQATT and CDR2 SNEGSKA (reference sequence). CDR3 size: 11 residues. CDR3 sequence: CSARGREVSFF. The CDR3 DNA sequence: TGCAGTGCTAGGGGGCGGGAGGTTTCGTTCTTC.

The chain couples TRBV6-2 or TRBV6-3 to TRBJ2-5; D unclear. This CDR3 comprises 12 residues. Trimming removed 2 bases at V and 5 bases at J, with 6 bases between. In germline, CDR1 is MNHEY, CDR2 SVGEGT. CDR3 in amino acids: CASSYPTETQYF. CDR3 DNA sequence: TGTGCCAGCAGTTACCCCACTGAGACCCAGTACTTC.

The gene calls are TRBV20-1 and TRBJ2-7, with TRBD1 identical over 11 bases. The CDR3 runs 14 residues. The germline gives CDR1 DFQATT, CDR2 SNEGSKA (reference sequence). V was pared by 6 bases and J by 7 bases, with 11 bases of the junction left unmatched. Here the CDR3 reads CSAGGQGAVGEQYF. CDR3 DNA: TGCAGTGCAGGCGGACAGGGGGCGGTCGGGGAGCAGTACTTC.

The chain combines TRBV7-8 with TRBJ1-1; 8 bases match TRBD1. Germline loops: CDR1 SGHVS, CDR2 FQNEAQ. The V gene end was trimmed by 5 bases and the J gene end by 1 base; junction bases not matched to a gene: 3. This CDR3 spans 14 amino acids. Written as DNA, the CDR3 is TGTGCCAGCAGCAGAGACAGGGGGAACACTGAAGCTTTCTTT. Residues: CASSRDRGNTEAFF.

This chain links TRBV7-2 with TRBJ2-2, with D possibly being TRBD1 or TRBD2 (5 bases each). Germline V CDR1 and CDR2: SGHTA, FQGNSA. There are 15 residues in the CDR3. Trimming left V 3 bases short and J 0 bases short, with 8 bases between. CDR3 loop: CASSFRDPNTGELFF. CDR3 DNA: TGTGCCAGCAGCTTCCGGGACCCGAACACCGGGGAGCTGTTTTTT.

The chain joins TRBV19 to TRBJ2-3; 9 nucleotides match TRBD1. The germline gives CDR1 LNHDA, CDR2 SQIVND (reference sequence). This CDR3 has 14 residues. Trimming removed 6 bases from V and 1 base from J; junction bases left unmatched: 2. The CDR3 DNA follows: TGTGCCAGTAGGGACAGGGGTGGCACAGATACGCAGTATTTT. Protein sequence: CASRDRGGTDTQYF.

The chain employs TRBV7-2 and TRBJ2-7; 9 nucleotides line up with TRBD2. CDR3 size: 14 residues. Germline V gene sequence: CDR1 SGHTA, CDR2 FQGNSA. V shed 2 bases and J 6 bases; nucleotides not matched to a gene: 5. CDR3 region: CASSLTKREVEQYF. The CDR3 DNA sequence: TGTGCCAGCAGCTTAACAAAGCGGGAGGTCGAGCAGTACTTC.

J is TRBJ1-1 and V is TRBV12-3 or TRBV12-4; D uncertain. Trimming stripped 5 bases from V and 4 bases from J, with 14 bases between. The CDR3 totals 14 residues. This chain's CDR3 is CASSPAGFFTEAFF. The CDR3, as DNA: TGTGCCAGCAGTCCGGCGGGGTTTTTCACTGAAGCTTTCTTT.

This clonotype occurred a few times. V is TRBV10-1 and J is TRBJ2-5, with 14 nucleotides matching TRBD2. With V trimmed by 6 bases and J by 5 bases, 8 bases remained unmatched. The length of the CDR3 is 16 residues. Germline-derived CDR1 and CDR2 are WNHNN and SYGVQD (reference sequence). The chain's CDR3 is CASSSGTSGGEETQYF. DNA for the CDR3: TGCGCCAGCAGCTCCGGGACTAGCGGGGGAGAGGAGACCCAGTACTTC.

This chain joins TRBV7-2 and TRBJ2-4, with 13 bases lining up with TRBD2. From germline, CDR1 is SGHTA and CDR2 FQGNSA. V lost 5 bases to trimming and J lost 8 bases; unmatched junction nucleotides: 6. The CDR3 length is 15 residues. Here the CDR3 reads CASSRTSGGLDIQYF. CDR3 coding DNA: TGTGCCAGCAGCCGGACTAGCGGGGGATTGGACATTCAGTACTTC. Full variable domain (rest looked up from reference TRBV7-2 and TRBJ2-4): GAGVSQSPSNKVTEKGKDVELRCDPISGHTALYWYRQSLGQGLEFLIYFQGNSAPDKSGLPSDRFSAERTGGSVSTLTIQRTQQEDSAVYLCASSRTSGGLDIQYFGAGTRLSVL.

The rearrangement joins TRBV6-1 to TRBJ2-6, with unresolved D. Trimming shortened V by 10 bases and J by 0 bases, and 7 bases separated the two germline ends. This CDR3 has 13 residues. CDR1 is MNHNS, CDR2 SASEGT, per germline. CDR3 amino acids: CAIRNSGANVLTF. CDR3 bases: TGTGCCATCAGAAACTCTGGGGCCAACGTCCTGACTTTC.

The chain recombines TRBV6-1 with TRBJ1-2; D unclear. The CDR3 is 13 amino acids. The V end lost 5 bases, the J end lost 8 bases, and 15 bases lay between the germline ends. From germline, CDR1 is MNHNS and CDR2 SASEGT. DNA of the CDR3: TGTGCCAGCAGTTTTGCCCTTCTCGTGGGCTACACCTTC. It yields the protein CASSFALLVGYTF.

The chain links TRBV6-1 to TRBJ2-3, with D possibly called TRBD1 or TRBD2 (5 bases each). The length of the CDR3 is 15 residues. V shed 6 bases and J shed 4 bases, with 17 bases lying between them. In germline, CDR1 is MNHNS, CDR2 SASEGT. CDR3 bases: TGTGCCAGCAGGAGGCAGGCAGGGAGCGCAGATACGCAGTATTTT. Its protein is CASRRQAGSADTQYF.

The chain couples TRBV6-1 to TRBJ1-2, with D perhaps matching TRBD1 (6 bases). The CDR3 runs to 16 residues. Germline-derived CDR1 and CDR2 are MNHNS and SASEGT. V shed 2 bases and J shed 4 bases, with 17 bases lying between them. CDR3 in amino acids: CASSETGRQDLYGYTF. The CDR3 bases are TGTGCCAGCAGTGAAACAGGGCGACAAGACCTCTATGGCTACACCTTC.

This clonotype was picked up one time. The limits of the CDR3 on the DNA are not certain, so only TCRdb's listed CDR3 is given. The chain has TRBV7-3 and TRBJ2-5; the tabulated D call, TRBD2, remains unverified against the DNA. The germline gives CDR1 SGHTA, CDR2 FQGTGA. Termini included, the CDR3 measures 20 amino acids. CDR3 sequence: CASSFYICSASWGTRETQYF.

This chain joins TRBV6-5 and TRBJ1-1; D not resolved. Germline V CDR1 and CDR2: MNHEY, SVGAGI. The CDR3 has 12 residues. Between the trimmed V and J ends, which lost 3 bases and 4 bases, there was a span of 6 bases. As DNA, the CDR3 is TGTGCCAGCAGTTATCAGTTCACTGAAGCTTTCTTT. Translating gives CASSYQFTEAFF.

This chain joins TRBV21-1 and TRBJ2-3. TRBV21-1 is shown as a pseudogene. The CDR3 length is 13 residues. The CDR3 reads CASSEQSTDTQYF. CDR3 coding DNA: TGTGCCAGCAGCGAACAAAGCACAGATACGCAGTATTTT.

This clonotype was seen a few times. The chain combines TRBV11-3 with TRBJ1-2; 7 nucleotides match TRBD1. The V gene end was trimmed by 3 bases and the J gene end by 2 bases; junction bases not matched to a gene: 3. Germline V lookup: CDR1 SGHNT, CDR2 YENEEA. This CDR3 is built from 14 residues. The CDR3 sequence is CASSFGTDNYGYTF. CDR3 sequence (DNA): TGTGCCAGCAGCTTCGGGACAGACAACTATGGCTACACCTTC.

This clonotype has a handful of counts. The CDR3 loop reads CASSPGPAPYGYTF. In DNA, the CDR3 is TGTGCCAGCAGCCCGGGACCTGCACCCTATGGCTACACCTTC. The V and J genes are TRBV6-1 and TRBJ1-2, with a possible D match to TRBD1 (5 bases). The CDR3 contains 14 residues. CDR1 and CDR2 (germline): MNHNS, SASEGT. Trimming removed 6 bases from V and 4 bases from J, with 15 bases in between.

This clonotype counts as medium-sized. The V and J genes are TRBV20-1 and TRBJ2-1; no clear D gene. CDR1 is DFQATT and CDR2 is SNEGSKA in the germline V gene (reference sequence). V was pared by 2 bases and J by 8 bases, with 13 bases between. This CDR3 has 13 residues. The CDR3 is CSARRIQGDEQFF. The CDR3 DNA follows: TGCAGTGCTAGAAGGATACAAGGCGATGAGCAGTTCTTC.

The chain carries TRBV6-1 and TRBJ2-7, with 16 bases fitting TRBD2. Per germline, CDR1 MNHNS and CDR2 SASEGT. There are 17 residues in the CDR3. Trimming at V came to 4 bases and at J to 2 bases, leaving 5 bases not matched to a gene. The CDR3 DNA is TGTGCCAGCAGTGCCGGGACTAGCGGGGGGGCCCCCTACGAGCAGTACTTC. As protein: CASSAGTSGGAPYEQYF.

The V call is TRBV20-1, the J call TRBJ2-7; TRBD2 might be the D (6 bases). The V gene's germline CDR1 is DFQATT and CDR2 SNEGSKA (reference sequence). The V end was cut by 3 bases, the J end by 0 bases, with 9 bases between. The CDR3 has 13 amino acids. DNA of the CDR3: TGCAGTGCTAGGCGGGACGTCTCCTACGAGCAGTACTTC. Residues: CSARRDVSYEQYF.